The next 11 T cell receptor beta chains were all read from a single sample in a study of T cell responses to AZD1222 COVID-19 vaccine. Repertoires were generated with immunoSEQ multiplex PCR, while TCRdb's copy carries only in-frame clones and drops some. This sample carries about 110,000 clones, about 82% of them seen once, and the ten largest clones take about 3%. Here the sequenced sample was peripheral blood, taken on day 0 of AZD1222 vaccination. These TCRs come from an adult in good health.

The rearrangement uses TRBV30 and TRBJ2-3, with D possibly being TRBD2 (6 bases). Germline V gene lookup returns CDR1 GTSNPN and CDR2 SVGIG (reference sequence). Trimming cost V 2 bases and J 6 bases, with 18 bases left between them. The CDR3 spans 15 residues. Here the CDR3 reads CAWSPSRSGGDTQYF. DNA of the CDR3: TGTGCCTGGAGTCCCTCCCGCTCTGGGGGGGATACGCAGTATTTT.

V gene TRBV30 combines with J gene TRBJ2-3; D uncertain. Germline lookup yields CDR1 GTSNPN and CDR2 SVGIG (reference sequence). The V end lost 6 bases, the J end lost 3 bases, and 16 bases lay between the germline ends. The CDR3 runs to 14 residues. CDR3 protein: CACFGALRTDTQYF. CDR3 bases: TGTGCCTGCTTCGGTGCTCTTAGGACAGATACGCAGTATTTT.

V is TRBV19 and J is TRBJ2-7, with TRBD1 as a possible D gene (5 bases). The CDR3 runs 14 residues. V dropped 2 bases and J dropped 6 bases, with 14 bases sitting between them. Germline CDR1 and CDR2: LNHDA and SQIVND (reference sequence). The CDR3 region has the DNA TGTGCCAGTAGTATAAGGGGTAGTCCGGGCGAGCAGTACTTC. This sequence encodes CASSIRGSPGEQYF.

The CDR3 nucleotides are TGTGCCAGCAAACTCGGGACTCTTATTCAAGAGACCCAGTACTTC. Its protein is CASKLGTLIQETQYF. The rearrangement joins TRBV2 to TRBJ2-5, with TRBD2 as a possible D gene (6 bases). Trimming pared 7 bases from V and 2 bases from J, leaving 17 bases between. The CDR3 consists of 15 residues. Per the germline V gene, CDR1 is SNHLY and CDR2 is FYNNEI.

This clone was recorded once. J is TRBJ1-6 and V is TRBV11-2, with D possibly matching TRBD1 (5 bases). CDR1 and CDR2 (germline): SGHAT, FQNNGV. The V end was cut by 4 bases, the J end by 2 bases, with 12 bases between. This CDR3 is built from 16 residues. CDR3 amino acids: CASSSLGTTYNSPLHF. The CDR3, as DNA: TGTGCCAGCAGCTCATTGGGGACGACCTATAATTCACCCCTCCACTTT.

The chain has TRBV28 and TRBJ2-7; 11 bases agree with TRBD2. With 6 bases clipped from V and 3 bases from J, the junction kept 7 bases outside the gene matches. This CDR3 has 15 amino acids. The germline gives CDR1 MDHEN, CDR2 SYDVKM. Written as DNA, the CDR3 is TGTGCCAGCAGACGGACCGGGACTAGCGGCTACGAGCAGTACTTC. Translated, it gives CASRRTGTSGYEQYF.

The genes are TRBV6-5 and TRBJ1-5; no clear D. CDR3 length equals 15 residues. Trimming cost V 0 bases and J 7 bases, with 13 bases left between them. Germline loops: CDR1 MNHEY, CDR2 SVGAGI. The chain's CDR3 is CASSYSKGPGQPQHF. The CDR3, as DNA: TGTGCCAGCAGTTACTCGAAGGGTCCGGGACAGCCCCAGCATTTT.

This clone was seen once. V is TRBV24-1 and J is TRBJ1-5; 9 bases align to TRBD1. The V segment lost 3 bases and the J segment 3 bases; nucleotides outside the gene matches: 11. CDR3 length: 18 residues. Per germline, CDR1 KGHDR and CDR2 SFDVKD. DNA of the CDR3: TGTGCCACCAGTGATCCCGTTACAGGGGGCGTCTTCAATCAGCCCCAGCATTTT. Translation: CATSDPVTGGVFNQPQHF.

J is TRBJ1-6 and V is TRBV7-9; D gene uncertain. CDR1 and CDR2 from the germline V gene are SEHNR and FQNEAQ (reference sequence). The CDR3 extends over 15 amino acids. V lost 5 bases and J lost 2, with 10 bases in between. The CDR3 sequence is CASSPSRAYNSPLHF. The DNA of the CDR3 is TGTGCCAGCAGCCCCAGCCGTGCCTATAATTCACCCCTCCACTTT.

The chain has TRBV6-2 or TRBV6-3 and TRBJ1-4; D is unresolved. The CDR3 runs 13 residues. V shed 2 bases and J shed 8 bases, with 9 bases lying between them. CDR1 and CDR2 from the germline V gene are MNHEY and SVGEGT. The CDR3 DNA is TGTGCCAGCAGTTACCCCCCGGCGGAAAAACTGTTTTTT. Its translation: CASSYPPAEKLFF.

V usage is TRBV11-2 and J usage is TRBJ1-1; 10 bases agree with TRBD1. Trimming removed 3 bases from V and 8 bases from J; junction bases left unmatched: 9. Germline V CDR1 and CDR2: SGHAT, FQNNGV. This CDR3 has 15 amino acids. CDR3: CASSFTTQGQGEAFF. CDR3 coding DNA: TGTGCCAGCAGCTTTACAACCCAGGGACAGGGGGAAGCTTTCTTT.